The next 9 T cell receptor beta chains were all read from a single sample in a study of EBV T-cell therapy then PD-1 blockade in nasopharyngeal carcinoma. Stated treatment: AdE1-LMPpoly-expanded autologous EBV-specific T-cell therapy followed by anti-PD-1 nivolumab. Only in-frame clones appear in the TCRdb table, and some are missing; sequencing was by immunoSEQ multiplex PCR. The table includes roughly 20,000 clones, less than 90% detected once. Their cognate antigens are unknown. The sequenced sample was CD8+ T cells from blood, obtained at roughly day 35 from a patient whose treatment included autologous EBV-specific T cells and nivolumab. The receptor source for this set is a man aged 40-55 years with nasopharyngeal carcinoma.

This chain joins TRBV5-5 and TRBJ2-3, with 7 bases that match TRBD2. The CDR3 has 16 residues. Germline CDR1 is SGHKS and CDR2 is YYEKEE (reference sequence). V shed 6 bases, J shed 3 bases, and the junction held 13 bases outside the gene matches. Here the CDR3 reads CASTPIGGMRTDTQYF. CDR3 in DNA: TGTGCCAGCACCCCCATCGGGGGGATGAGGACAGATACGCAGTATTTT.

This rearrangement joins TRBV2 to TRBJ1-6, with 10 bases matching TRBD1. Germline assignment: CDR1 SNHLY and CDR2 FYNNEI. V was clipped by 10 bases and J by 9 bases; unmatched bases: 6. The CDR3 totals 13 residues. The CDR3 sequence: CAIDRGQGSPLHF. CDR3 coding DNA: TGTGCCATAGACAGGGGGCAGGGTTCACCCCTCCACTTT.

The rearrangement uses TRBV5-4 and TRBJ1-1, with 7 bases matching TRBD1. Germline assignment: CDR1 SGHNT and CDR2 YYREEE (reference sequence). The CDR3 spans 14 residues. The V and J ends lost 0 bases and 7 bases, in that order; junction bases with no gene match: 6. CDR3 in amino acids: CASSLATGISEAFF. DNA for the CDR3: TGTGCCAGCAGCTTGGCGACAGGGATAAGTGAAGCTTTCTTT.

This sequence joins TRBV7-9 and TRBJ2-7; D remains unclear. The CDR3 loop spans 15 amino acids. Germline loops: CDR1 SEHNR, CDR2 FQNEAQ (reference sequence). The V gene lost 3 bases and the J gene lost 3 bases, with 15 bases spanning the gap. CDR3 protein: CASSLGRLGDYEQYF. The CDR3 DNA is TGTGCCAGCAGCTTGGGCAGGTTAGGAGACTACGAGCAGTACTTC.

This clone occurred once. The chain carries TRBV4-3 and TRBJ1-1; D remains ambiguous. Germline-derived CDR1 and CDR2 are LGHNA and YSLEER. This CDR3 spans 14 amino acids. Trimming left V 0 bases short and J 6 bases short, with 11 bases between. In DNA, the CDR3 is TGCGCCAGCAGCCAAGAAATGTTCGGCCCTGAAGCTTTCTTT. The encoded protein is CASSQEMFGPEAFF.

Here the CDR3 DNA reads TGTGCCAGCAGTTCCGGCGGGGGGCCTCATTACAATGAGCAGTTCTTC. Protein: CASSSGGGPHYNEQFF. The chain combines TRBV27 with TRBJ2-1; 8 bases agree with TRBD2. J gave up 4 bases and V 4 bases, and 9 bases lay outside the gene matches. Germline CDR1 is MNHEY and CDR2 is SMNVEV (reference sequence). The CDR3 sequence is 16 residues long.

The V gene is TRBV9, the J gene TRBJ2-1; 15 bases are a match to TRBD2. The germline V gene encodes CDR1 SGDLS and CDR2 YYNGEE. Trimming at V came to 4 bases and at J to 9 bases, leaving 11 bases not matched to a gene. This CDR3 has 17 residues. In DNA form, the CDR3 reads TGTGCCAGCAGCCATAACAGGGGACTAGCGGGGGGCGGTGAGCAGTTCTTC. The encoded protein is CASSHNRGLAGGGEQFF.

The chain has TRBV6-5 and TRBJ2-3; D may be TRBD1 (6 bases). V was cut by 7 bases and J by 6 bases, with 17 bases left in between. Germline CDR1 MNHEY, CDR2 SVGAGI. The CDR3 runs 14 residues. This CDR3 is CASTQGDTTDTQYF. The CDR3, as DNA: TGTGCCAGCACCCAAGGGGACACGACGGATACGCAGTATTTT.

The DNA of the CDR3 is TGTGCCAGCAGTAAGGGCGGGCAGCCCCAGCATTTT. Translation gives CASSKGGQPQHF. This rearrangement joins TRBV27 to TRBJ1-5; D gene uncertain. Germline V CDR1 and CDR2: MNHEY, SMNVEV (reference sequence). Trimming shortened V by 5 bases and J by 7 bases, and 9 bases separated the two germline ends. This CDR3 spans 12 amino acids.